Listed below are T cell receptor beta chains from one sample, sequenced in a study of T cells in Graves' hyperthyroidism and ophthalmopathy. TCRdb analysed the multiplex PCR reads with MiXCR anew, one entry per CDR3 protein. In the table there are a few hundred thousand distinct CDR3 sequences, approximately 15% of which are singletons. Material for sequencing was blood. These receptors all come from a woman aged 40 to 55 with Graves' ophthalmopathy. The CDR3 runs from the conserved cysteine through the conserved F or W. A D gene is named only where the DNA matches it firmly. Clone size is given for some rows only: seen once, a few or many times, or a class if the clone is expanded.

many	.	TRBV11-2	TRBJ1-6	CASSLAQGWDNSPLHF	TGTGCCAGCAGCTTAGCTCAGGGGTGGGATAATTCACCCCTCCACTTT
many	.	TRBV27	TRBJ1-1	CASSGVLSTEAFF	TGTGCCAGCTCAGGGGTACTAAGCACTGAAGCTTTCTTT
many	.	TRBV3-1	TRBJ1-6	CASSQDTGNSPLHF	TGTGCCAGCAGCCAAGACACAGGGAATTCACCCCTCCACTTT
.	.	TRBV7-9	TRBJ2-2	CASSLFIRGTGELFF	TGTGCCAGCAGCTTATTCATCAGGGGCACCGGGGAGCTGTTTTTT
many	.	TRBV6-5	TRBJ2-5	CASSYSPAVGETQYF	TGTGCCAGCAGTTACTCGCCCGCCGTCGGGGAGACCCAGTACTTC
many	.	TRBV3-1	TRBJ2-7	CASSQVYWEQYF	TGTGCCAGCAGCCAAGTTTATTGGGAGCAGTACTTC
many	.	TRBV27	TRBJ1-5	CASSLGGRNQPQHF	TGTGCCAGCAGTTTAGGTGGCCGGAATCAGCCCCAGCATTTT
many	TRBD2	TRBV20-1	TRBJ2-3	CSAKGLASSPDTQCF	TGCAGTGCCAAGGGACTAGCGAGTTCCCCAGATACGCAGTGTTTT
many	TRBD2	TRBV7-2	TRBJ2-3	CASRISGRDTDTQYF	TGTGCCAGCAGAATTAGCGGGAGGGACACAGATACGCAGTATTTT
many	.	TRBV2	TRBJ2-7	CASSLPSGTYEQYF	TGTGCCAGCAGCCTGCCGAGCGGTACCTACGAGCAGTACTTC
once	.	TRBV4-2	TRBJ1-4	CASSQDQGKTNEKLFF	TGTGCCAGCAGCCAAGATCAAGGAAAGACTAATGAAAAACTGTTTTTT
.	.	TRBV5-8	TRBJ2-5	CASSLEQGPQETQYF	TGTGCCAGCAGCTTGGAACAGGGACCCCAAGAGACCCAGTACTTC
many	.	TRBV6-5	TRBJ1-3	CASSYKGAGNTIYF	TGTGCCAGCAGTTACAAGGGGGCTGGAAACACCATATATTTT
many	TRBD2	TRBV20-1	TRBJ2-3	CSAISGGADTQYF	TGCAGTGCTATTAGCGGGGGGGCAGATACGCAGTATTTT
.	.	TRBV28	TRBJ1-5	CASSRRGGRQPQHF	TGTGCCAGCAGTCGAAGGGGGGGCCGTCAGCCCCAGCATTTT
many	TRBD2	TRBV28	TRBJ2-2	CASSLSSGGIGELFF	TGTGCCAGCAGTTTATCGTCGGGAGGTATAGGGGAGCTGTTTTTT
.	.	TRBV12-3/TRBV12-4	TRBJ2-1	CASSFKGSSVRYEQFF	TGTGCCAGCAGTTTCAAAGGTTCGAGTGTGAGGTATGAGCAGTTCTTC
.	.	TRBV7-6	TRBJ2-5	CASSFRVQETQYF	TGTGCCAGCAGCTTCAGGGTACAAGAGACCCAGTACTTC
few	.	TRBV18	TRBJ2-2	CASSRQRANTGELFF	TGTGCCAGCTCACGCCAGCGGGCGAACACCGGGGAGCTGTTTTTT
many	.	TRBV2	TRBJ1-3	CASSPGYSGNTIYF	TGTGCCAGCAGTCCAGGGTACTCTGGAAACACCATATATTTT
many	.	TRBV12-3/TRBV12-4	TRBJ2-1	CASSFDSRTLLVNEQFF	TGTGCCAGCAGTTTCGACAGCCGTACCTTACTTGTCAATGAGCAGTTCTTC
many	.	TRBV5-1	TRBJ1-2	CASSEDGTNYGYTF	TGCGCCAGCAGCGAGGACGGAACTAACTATGGCTACACCTTC
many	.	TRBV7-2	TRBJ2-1	CASSPTSTSHYNEQFF	TGTGCCAGCAGCCCGACTAGTACCAGTCACTACAATGAGCAGTTCTTC
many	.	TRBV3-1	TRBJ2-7	CASSPHGRTYEQYF	TGTGCCAGCAGCCCTCATGGCAGAACCTACGAGCAGTACTTC
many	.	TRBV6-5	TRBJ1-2	CASSYDDRNYGYTF	TGTGCCAGCAGTTACGACGACCGGAACTATGGCTACACCTTC
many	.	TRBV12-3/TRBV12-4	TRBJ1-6	CASSPQGAQGSPLHF	TGTGCCAGCAGTCCCCAGGGTGCGCAGGGGTCCCCCCTCCACTTT
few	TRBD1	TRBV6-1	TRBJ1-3	CASRNRGPGNTIYF	TGTGCCAGTCGGAACAGGGGGCCTGGAAACACCATATATTTT
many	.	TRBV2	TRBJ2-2	CASSVERGGELFF	TGTGCCAGCAGCGTAGAGCGTGGCGGGGAGCTGTTTTTT
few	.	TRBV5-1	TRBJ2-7	CASSFNPGRAEFYEQYF	TGCGCCAGCAGCTTTAACCCCGGACGGGCTGAGTTTTACGAGCAGTACTTC
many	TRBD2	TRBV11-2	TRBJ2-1	CASSTGLAGYNEQFF	TGTGCCAGCAGCACGGGACTAGCGGGTTACAATGAGCAGTTCTTC
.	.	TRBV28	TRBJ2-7	CASSPWTPSSYEQYF	TGTGCCAGCAGTCCCTGGACACCTTCTTCCTACGAGCAGTACTTC
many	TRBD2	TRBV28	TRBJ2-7	CASSYEATLAGVSYEQYF	TGTGCCAGCAGTTATGAGGCGACCCTAGCGGGAGTTTCCTACGAGCAGTACTTC
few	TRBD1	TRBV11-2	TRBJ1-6	CASSLGGQGYNSPLHF	TGTGCCAGCAGCTTAGGGGGACAGGGCTATAATTCACCCCTCCACTTT
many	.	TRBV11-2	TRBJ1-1	CASSPERGAGEAFF	TGTGCCAGCAGCCCAGAGAGGGGCGCTGGTGAAGCTTTCTTT
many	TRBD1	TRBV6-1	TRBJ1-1	CASGLGGSVAFF	TGTGCCAGCGGGTTAGGGGGCTCTGTAGCTTTCTTT
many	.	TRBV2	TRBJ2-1	CASSLDPSSYNEQFF	TGTGCCAGCAGCCTTGACCCGAGCTCCTACAATGAGCAGTTCTTC
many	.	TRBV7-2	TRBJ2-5	CASSLVPGGETQYF	TGTGCCAGCAGCTTAGTGCCTGGAGGCGAGACCCAGTACTTC
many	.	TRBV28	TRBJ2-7	CASSLFGYEQYF	TGTGCCAGCAGTTTATTCGGCTACGAGCAGTACTTC
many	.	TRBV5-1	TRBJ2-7	CASSFGTYYEQYF	TGCGCCAGCAGCTTCGGGACGTACTACGAGCAGTACTTC
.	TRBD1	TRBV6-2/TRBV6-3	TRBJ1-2	CASRPIRGQAHGYTF	TGTGCCAGCAGACCGATCAGGGGACAGGCCCATGGCTACACCTTC
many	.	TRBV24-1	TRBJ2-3	CATSDLRGARTDTQYF	TGTGCCACCAGTGATTTACGGGGGGCTAGGACAGATACGCAGTATTTT
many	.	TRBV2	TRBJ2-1	CASSLYSDRGNEQFF	TGTGCCAGCAGTCTTTATTCCGACAGAGGCAATGAGCAGTTCTTC
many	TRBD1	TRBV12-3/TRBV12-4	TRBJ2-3	CASTSGTGADTQYF	TGTGCCAGCACCTCCGGGACAGGGGCTGATACGCAGTATTTT
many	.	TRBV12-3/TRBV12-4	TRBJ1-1	CASSSTKGSGNTEAFF	TGTGCCAGCAGTTCTACGAAGGGATCAGGGAACACTGAAGCTTTCTTT
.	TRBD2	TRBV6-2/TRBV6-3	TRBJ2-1	CASSVTSGGGNNEQFF	TGTGCCAGCAGCGTGACTAGCGGGGGGGGGAACAATGAGCAGTTCTTC